This T cell receptor (beta chain) was profiled in a study of shared clonotypes between healthy human individuals. Worth noting for this clone: What it recognizes is unknown.

Regarding the study as a whole: A limitation of the genetic and exposure-history diversity represented arose from few donors. Sampling used blood alone; tissue repertoires probably differ.

Germline CDR1 SGDLS, CDR2 YYNGEE. The CDR3 has 15 residues. J was trimmed by 2 bases and V by 3 bases; bases with no gene match: 5. Researchers sequenced unsorted PBMC DNA using ten immunoSEQ deep assay plates. Method: immunoSEQ multiplex PCR; TCRdb's copy keeps in-frame clones and lacks some. The data contain about 510,000 clones, 79% of them singletons. This clonotype originated in a woman aged 40 to 55 in good health. Some clones in this sample may be carry-over from other donors' samples. Sequenced input: PBMCs. J is TRBJ2-5 and V is TRBV9; 9 bases are shared with TRBD1. CDR3 sequence reads: CASSAGDRVQETQYF. CDR3 in DNA: TGTGCCAGCAGCGCCGGGGACAGGGTACAAGAGACCCAGTACTTC.